This TCR beta chain came from a study of monozygotic twins with cystic fibrosis. Study-wide background: Libraries were built from roughly 2.8 micrograms of fragmented DNA using about 15 PCR cycles.

Study-wide results and caveats: Median Simpson clonality of approximately 0.009 suggested naive T cells predominated. Nucleotide-identical clonotype sharing was significantly higher within monozygotic CF twin pairs than between unrelated CF individuals. Co-twins had the most similar V usage for 13 of 16 pairs, J for 8.

Comment on this clone: What it binds is unknown.

This CDR3 is built from 16 residues. Trimming cost V 8 bases and J 0 bases; bases outside gene matches: 11. The V gene's germline CDR1 is MDHEN and CDR2 SYDVKM. Only in-frame clones appear in the TCRdb table, and some are missing; sequencing was by immunoSEQ multiplex PCR. The profile shows roughly 24,000 clones, around 98% of them singletons. The receptor was isolated from a girl between 5 and 17 years old with cystic fibrosis. The rearrangement joins TRBV28 to TRBJ2-7, with 9 bases aligning to TRBD1. Sequenced material: blood. The CDR3 is CASQGLGQGFSYEQYF. CDR3 DNA: TGTGCCAGCCAGGGGCTGGGACAGGGCTTCTCCTACGAGCAGTACTTC.